Presented here are 8 T cell receptor beta chains from one specimen sequenced in a study of chemoradiotherapy in HPV16-positive cancers. Libraries were prepared by immunoSEQ multiplex PCR; TCRdb keeps only in-frame clonotypes and omits some of them. Found here are about 67,000 clones, 85% to 90% of them singletons; the top ten hold just over 4%. Source: blood, taken from a patient who underwent chemoradiotherapy. These receptors were collected from a human donor with HPV-associated anogenital cancer.

CDR3 region: CASSPRLAGGSYEQYF. The CDR3 DNA is TGTGCCAGCAGCCCGAGACTAGCGGGAGGCTCCTACGAGCAGTACTTC. The chain uses TRBV7-2 and TRBJ2-7, with 13 bases fitting TRBD2. This CDR3 has 16 residues. Germline CDR1 SGHTA, CDR2 FQGNSA. Trimming removed 5 bases from V and 0 bases from J; junction bases left unmatched: 4.

This chain links TRBV5-6 with TRBJ2-7; a weak D match, TRBD1 (5 bases). Trimming cost V 5 bases and J 2 bases, with 14 bases left between them. Germline lookup yields CDR1 SGHDT and CDR2 YYEEEE. The CDR3 has 14 amino acids. CDR3 amino acids: CASSPRGAPYEQYF. The CDR3 DNA sequence: TGTGCCAGCAGTCCCCGTGGGGCCCCCTACGAGCAGTACTTC.

This clone was counted once. The chain employs TRBV4-1 and TRBJ2-7, with D unclear. The CDR3 length is 14 residues. CDR1 is MGHRA and CDR2 is YSYEKL in the germline V gene. Between the trimmed V and J ends, which lost 4 bases and 0 bases, there was a span of 10 bases. CDR3 sequence (DNA): TGCGCCAGCAGCCCCTCGTTGAGCTCCTACGAGCAGTACTTC. Protein product: CASSPSLSSYEQYF.

J is TRBJ1-1 and V is TRBV5-1; no clear D gene. Germline-derived CDR1 and CDR2 are SGHRS and YFSETQ. V lost 2 bases and J lost 0, with 8 bases in between. The CDR3 has 14 residues. In DNA, the CDR3 is TGCGCCAGCAGCTTAATAGAGATGAACACTGAAGCTTTCTTT. Encoded protein: CASSLIEMNTEAFF.

The J gene is TRBJ2-1, the V gene TRBV7-9, with D maybe TRBD2 (6 bases). Germline V lookup: CDR1 SEHNR, CDR2 FQNEAQ (reference sequence). The CDR3 length is 13 residues. V was clipped by 2 bases and J by 7 bases, with 9 bases between them. The CDR3 coding sequence is TGTGCCAGCAGCTTAAGCGGGTTGAATGAGCAGTTCTTC. Its protein product is CASSLSGLNEQFF. The full variable domain, its missing parts supplied by reference TRBV7-9 and TRBJ2-1, is DTGVSQNPRHKITKRGQNVTFRCDPISEHNRLYWYRQTLGQGPEFLTYFQNEAQLEKSRLLSDRFSAERPKGSFSTLEIQRTEQGDSAMYLCASSLSGLNEQFFGPGTRLTVL.

The rearrangement uses TRBV12-5 and TRBJ1-1; 11 bases agree with TRBD1. CDR1 and CDR2 from the germline V gene are LGHNT and FRNRAP. The CDR3 spans 16 residues. The V gene end was trimmed by 8 bases and the J gene end by 5 bases; junction bases not matched to a gene: 13. The CDR3 region is CASTTGQGAKSTEAFF. The CDR3 DNA follows: TGTGCTAGTACAACCGGACAGGGGGCGAAGAGTACTGAAGCTTTCTTT.

V usage is TRBV28 and J usage is TRBJ1-2; D is uncertain. The V gene lost 4 bases and the J gene lost 8 bases, with 14 bases spanning the gap. There are 13 residues in the CDR3. The V gene's germline CDR1 is MDHEN and CDR2 SYDVKM. As DNA, the CDR3 is TGTGCCAGCAGTTCGGGAATGCTCCGCGGCTACACCTTC. Protein product: CASSSGMLRGYTF.

J is TRBJ2-5 and V is TRBV9, with 10 positions matching TRBD2. From germline, CDR1 is SGDLS and CDR2 YYNGEE. Unmatched junction bases numbered 12, after V lost 3 bases and J lost 4 bases. The CDR3 consists of 17 residues. DNA for the CDR3: TGTGCCAGCAGCGCCGATGAGTCGCTAGCGGGAGCAGAGACCCAGTACTTC. This codes for CASSADESLAGAETQYF.